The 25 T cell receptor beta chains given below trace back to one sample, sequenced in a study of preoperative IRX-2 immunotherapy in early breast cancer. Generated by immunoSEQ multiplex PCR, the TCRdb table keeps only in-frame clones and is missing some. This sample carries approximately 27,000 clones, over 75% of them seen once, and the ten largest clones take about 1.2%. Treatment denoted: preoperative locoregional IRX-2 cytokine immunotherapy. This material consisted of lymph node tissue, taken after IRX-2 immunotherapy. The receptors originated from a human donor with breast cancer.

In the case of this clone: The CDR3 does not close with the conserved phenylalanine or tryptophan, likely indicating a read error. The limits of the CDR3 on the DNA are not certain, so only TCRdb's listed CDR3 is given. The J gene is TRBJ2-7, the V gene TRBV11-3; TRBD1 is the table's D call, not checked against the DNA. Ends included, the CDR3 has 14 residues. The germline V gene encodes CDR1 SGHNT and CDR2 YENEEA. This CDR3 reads CASSLTPTSPPELG.

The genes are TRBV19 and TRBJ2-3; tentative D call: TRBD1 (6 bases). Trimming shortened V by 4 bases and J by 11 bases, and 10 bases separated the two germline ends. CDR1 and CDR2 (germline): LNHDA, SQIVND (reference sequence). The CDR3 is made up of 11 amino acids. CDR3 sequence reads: CASSNRQEQYF. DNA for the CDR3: TGTGCCAGTAGTAACCGACAGGAGCAGTATTTT.

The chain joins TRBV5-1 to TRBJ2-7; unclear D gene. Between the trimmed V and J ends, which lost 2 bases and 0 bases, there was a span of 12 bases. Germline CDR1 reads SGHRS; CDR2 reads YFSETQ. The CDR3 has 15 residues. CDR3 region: CASSFREPSSYEQYF. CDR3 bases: TGCGCCAGCAGCTTTAGGGAACCGAGCTCCTACGAGCAGTACTTC.

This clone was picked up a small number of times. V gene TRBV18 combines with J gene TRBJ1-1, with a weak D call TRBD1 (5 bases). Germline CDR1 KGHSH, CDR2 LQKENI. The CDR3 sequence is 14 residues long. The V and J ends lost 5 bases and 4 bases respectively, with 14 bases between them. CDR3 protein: CASSTVGGGTEAFF. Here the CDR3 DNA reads TGTGCCAGCTCAACGGTGGGGGGAGGCACTGAAGCTTTCTTT. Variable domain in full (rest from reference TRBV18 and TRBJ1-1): NAGVMQNPRHLVRRRGQEARLRCSPMKGHSHVYWYRQLPEEGLKFMVYLQKENIIDESGMPKERFSAEFPKEGPSILRIQQVVRGDSAAYFCASSTVGGGTEAFFGQGTRLTVV.

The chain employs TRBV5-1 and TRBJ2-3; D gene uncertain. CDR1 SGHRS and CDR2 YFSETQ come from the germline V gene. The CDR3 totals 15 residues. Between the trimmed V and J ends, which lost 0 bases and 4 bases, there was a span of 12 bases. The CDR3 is CASSLEARLADTQYF. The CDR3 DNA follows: TGCGCCAGCAGCTTGGAGGCTAGGTTAGCAGATACGCAGTATTTT.

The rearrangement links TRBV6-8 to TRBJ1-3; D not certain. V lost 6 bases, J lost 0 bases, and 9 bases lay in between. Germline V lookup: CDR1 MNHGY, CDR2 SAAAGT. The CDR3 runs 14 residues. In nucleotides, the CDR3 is TGTGCCAGCAGACAGTGGGACTCTGGAAACACCATATATTTT. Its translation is CASRQWDSGNTIYF.

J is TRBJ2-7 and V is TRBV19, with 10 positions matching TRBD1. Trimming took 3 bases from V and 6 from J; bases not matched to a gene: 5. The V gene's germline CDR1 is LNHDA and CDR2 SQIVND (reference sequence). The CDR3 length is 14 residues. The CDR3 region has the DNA TGTGCCAGTAGTATTCCCGGGACAGGGGTCGAGCAGTACTTC. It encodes CASSIPGTGVEQYF.

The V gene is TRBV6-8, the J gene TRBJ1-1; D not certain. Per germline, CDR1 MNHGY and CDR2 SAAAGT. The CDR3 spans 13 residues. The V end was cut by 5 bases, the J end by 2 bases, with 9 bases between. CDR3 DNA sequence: TGTGCCAGCAGTGCCGGGCAAAACACTGAAGCTTTCTTT. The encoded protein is CASSAGQNTEAFF.

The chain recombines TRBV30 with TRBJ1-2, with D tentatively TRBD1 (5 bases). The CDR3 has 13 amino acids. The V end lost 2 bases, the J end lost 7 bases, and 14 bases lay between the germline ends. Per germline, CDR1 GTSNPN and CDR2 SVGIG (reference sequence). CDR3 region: CAWSRETGGGYTF. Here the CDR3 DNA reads TGTGCCTGGAGTCGTGAGACCGGGGGTGGCTACACCTTC. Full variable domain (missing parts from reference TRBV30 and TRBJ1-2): SQTIHQWPATLVQPVGSPLSLECTVEGTSNPNLYWYRQAAGRGLQLLFYSVGIGQISSEVPQNLSASRPQDRQFILSSKKLLLSDSGFYLCAWSRETGGGYTFGSGTRLTVV.

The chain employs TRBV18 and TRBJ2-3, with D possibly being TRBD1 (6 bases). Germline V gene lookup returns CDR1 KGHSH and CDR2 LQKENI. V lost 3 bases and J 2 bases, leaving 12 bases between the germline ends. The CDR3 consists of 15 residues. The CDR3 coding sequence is TGTGCCAGCTCACCGATACAGGGCGACACAGATACGCAGTATTTT. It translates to CASSPIQGDTDTQYF.

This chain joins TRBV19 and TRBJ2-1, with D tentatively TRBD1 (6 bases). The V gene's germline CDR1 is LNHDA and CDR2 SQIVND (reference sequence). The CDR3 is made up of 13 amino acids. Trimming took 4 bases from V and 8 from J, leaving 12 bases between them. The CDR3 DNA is TGTGCCAGTAGTAGAACAGGGATCCATGAGCAGTTCTTC. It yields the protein CASSRTGIHEQFF.

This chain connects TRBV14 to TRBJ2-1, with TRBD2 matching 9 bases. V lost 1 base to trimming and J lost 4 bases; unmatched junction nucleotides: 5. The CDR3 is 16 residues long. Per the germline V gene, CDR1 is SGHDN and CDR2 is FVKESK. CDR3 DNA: TGTGCCAGCAGCCAAGCTAAGACTAGCGGATACAATGAGCAGTTCTTC. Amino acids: CASSQAKTSGYNEQFF.

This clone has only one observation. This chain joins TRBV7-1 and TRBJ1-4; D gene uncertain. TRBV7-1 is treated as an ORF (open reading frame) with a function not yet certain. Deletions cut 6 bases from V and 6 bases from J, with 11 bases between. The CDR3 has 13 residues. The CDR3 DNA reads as TGTGCCAGCAGTCGAGGTTGGGATGAAAAACTGTTTTTT. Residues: CASSRGWDEKLFF.

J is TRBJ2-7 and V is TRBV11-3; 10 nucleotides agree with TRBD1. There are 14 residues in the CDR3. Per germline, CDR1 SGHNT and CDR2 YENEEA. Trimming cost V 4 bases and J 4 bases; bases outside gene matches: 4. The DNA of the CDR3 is TGTGCCAGCAGCTCGGGACAGGGGCTGTACGAGCAGTACGTC. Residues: CASSSGQGLYEQYV.

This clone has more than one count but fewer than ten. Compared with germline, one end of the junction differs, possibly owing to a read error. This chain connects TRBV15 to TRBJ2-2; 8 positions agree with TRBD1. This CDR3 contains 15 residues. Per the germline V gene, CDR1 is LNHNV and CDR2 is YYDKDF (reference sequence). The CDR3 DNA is TGTACCACCAGCAGAGATTCGGCAGGGGGCAGGGAGCTGTTTTTT. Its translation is CTTSRDSAGGRELFF.

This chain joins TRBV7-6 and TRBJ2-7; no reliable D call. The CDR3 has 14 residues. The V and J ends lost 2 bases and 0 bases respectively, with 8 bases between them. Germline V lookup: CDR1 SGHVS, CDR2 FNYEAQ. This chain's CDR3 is CASSLRVSSYEQYF. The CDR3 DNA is TGTGCCAGCAGCTTAAGGGTCAGCTCCTACGAGCAGTACTTC.

CDR3 DNA sequence: TGTGCCAGCAGTGAAAGGCGCCAGACCCAGTACTTC. This encodes CASSERRQTQYF. The chain joins TRBV9 to TRBJ2-5; D is unclear. V lost 5 bases to trimming and J lost 6 bases, with 11 bases between them. CDR1 and CDR2 (germline): SGDLS, YYNGEE. This CDR3 has 12 amino acids. The whole variable domain, filled in from reference TRBV9 and TRBJ2-5, reads DSGVTQTPKHLITATGQRVTLRCSPRSGDLSVYWYQQSLDQGLQFLIQYYNGEERAKGNILERFSAQQFPDLHSELNLSSLELGDSALYFCASSERRQTQYFGPGTRLLVL.

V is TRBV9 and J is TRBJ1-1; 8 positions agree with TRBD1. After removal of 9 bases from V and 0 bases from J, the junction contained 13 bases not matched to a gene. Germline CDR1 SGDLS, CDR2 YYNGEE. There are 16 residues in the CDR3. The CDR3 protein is CATYMWGTGMNTEAFF. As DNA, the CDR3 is TGTGCCACCTACATGTGGGGGACAGGTATGAACACTGAAGCTTTCTTT.

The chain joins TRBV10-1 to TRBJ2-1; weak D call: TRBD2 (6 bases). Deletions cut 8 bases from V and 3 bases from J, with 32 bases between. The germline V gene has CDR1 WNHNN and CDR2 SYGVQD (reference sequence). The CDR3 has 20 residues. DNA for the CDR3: TGCGCCAGCCCTGGACGGGCAAAAACCCTAGCGTTTAATTTCTACAATGAGCAGTTCTTC. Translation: CASPGRAKTLAFNFYNEQFF.

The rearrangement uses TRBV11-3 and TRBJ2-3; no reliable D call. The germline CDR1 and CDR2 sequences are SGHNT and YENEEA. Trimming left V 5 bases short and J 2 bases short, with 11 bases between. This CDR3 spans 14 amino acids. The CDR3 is CASSLDGVTDTQYF. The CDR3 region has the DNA TGTGCCAGCAGCCTGGACGGTGTCACAGATACGCAGTATTTT.

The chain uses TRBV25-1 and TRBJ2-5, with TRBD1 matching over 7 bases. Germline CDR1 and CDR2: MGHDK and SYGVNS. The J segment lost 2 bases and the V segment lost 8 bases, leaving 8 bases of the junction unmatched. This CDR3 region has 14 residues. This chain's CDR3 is CASVGTVLQETQYF. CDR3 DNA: TGTGCCAGCGTCGGGACAGTCCTACAAGAGACCCAGTACTTC.

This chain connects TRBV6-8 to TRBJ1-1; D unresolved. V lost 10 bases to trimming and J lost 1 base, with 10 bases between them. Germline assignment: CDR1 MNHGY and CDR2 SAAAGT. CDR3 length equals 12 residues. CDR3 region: CATKDPNTEAFF. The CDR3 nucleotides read TGTGCCACCAAGGATCCGAACACTGAAGCTTTCTTT.

The CDR3 DNA is TGTGCCAGTAGTATGACGGGTTATAATTCACCCCTCCACTTT. Translated: CASSMTGYNSPLHF. The rearrangement links TRBV19 to TRBJ1-6; D uncertain. The length of the CDR3 is 14 residues. In germline, CDR1 is LNHDA, CDR2 SQIVND (reference sequence). The V end lost 3 bases, the J end lost 4 bases, and 7 bases lay between the germline ends. Combining the CDR3 with reference TRBV19 and TRBJ1-6 gives the whole variable domain DGGITQSPKYLFRKEGQNVTLSCEQNLNHDAMYWYRQDPGQGLRLIYYSQIVNDFQKGDIAEGYSVSREKKESFPLTVTSAQKNPTAFYLCASSMTGYNSPLHFGNGTRLTVT.

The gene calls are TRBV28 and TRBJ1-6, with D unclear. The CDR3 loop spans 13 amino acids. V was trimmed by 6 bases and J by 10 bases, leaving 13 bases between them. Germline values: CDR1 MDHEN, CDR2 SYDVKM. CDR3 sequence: CASRGTARSPLHF. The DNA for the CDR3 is TGTGCCAGCAGGGGAACAGCAAGGTCACCCCTCCACTTT.

DNA of the CDR3: TGCGCCAGAAGCCGTAAATCCCCGGGGGAGCAGTACTTC. Protein sequence: CARSRKSPGEQYF. The V gene is TRBV23-1, the J gene TRBJ2-7; possible D gene TRBD2, 5 bases. TRBV23-1 is classed as an ORF, of uncertain function. The CDR3 has 13 residues. V dropped 9 bases and J dropped 7 bases, with 19 bases sitting between them.